This TCR beta chain stems from a study of shared clonotypes between healthy human individuals. The protocol was immunoSEQ multiplex PCR, while the TCRdb copy is restricted to in-frame clones and leaves out a portion. The table shows over a million clones, with about four fifths occurring only once. V shed 5 bases and J 3 bases; nucleotides not matched to a gene: 8. This CDR3 spans 15 amino acids. Germline CDR1 reads MDHEN; CDR2 reads SYDVKM. This clone was found a few times. Sequencing input: memory CD4+ T cells from PBMCs. The subset: CD45RA-negative fraction. This receptor was taken from a man aged 18 to 35 in good health. Some clones in this sample may be carry-over from other donors' samples. The V call is TRBV28, the J call TRBJ2-5; 8 positions match TRBD1. The CDR3 DNA is TGTGCCAGCAGTCCTCTCGACAGGGGAGAAGAGACCCAGTACTTC. Amino acids: CASSPLDRGEETQYF.